This T cell receptor beta chain derives from a study of OX40 agonist ivuxolimab in advanced cancers. Looking at the study overall: With a range of roughly 20 to 80, age averaged approximately 60 years, and about 80% were male. Of the participants, under 50% had some prior anti-PD-1, anti-PD-L1 or anti-CTLA-4 therapy, which was allowed.

Here immunoSEQ multiplex PCR was the method, and the copy in TCRdb shows in-frame clones only, minus some. The profile shows 15,000 to 20,000 clones, about 83% of them singletons. Germline CDR1 SGHRS, CDR2 YFSETQ. CDR3 length equals 16 residues. The V end lost 4 bases, the J end lost 0 bases, and 13 bases lay between the germline ends. Material: CD4+ or CD8+ T cells sorted from blood, obtained in a trial of the OX40 agonist ivuxolimab. The chain combines TRBV5-1 with TRBJ2-2, with unresolved D. The source of this sequence is an adult with an advanced solid tumor such as melanoma, head and neck, liver or kidney cancer. In DNA, the CDR3 is TGCGCCAGCAGCCCCCGGGCTGGCTCGAACACCGGGGAGCTGTTTTTT. It is translated as CASSPRAGSNTGELFF.